This T cell receptor (beta chain) was identified in a study of breast tumors, draining lymph nodes, adjacent tissues. Findings and limits, study-wide: The lymph node origin of tumor T cells was framed as consistent with a hypothesis, not demonstrated. Tumor TCR diversity was below lymph nodes but above nontumor tissue. Luminal-like breast cancer showed significantly greater tumor-nontumor repertoire similarity than basal-like breast cancer did. Data fit most tumor T cells coming from lymph node, expanding in tumor.

MiXCR, applied by TCRdb to the multiplex PCR reads, yields one record per CDR3 protein. The repertoire has nearly 200,000 distinct CDR3 sequences, around 29% of them found once; the top ten carry roughly 4%. The germline V and J ends were trimmed by 2 bases and 7 bases, with 6 bases remaining between them. This CDR3 comprises 12 residues. From germline, CDR1 is SGHAT and CDR2 FQNNGV. Axillary draining lymph nodes of breast cancer patients supplied the node samples. This clonotype showed up many times. The antigen is not known. The sample consisted of axillary lymph node tissue. The V and J genes are TRBV11-2 and TRBJ1-5; D unclear. The source of this sequence is a female donor with breast cancer. Some clones in this sample may be carry-over from other donors' samples. CDR3 coding DNA: TGTGCCAGCAGCTTATCAGGCCAGCCCCAGCATTTT. Protein: CASSLSGQPQHF.